Listed below are T cell receptor beta chains from one sample, sequenced in a study of prognosis after radiotherapy for stage I lung cancer. TCRdb recomputed calls from the multiplex PCR reads with MiXCR, one row per CDR3 protein. The sample yields about 35,000 distinct CDR3 sequences, about 31% seen once. The sample in question was PBMCs, obtained before or after stereotactic body radiation therapy (not recorded which). The receptor source for this set is a donor aged 50 or older with non-small cell lung cancer. Both conserved end residues are trimmed from each CDR3. Size values are once, few and many counts, or a class for expanded clones, and some rows have none.

TRBV6-2/TRBV6-3,once,ASSTLAGREKLF
TRBV6-2/TRBV6-3,many,ASRGLTNEQF
TRBV27,many,ASSSGTGNTEAF
TRBV6-4,NA,ASSYRTGAGGYT
TRBV6-2/TRBV6-3,NA,ASSEPTGTGLEAF
TRBV20-1,many,SAGTSSSEQY
TRBV4-2,many,ASSHSPHRGGLSDTQY
TRBV6-5,many,ASSYRQGEGQY
TRBV20-1,many,SAPRGTGAGELF
TRBV30,many,AWSVPGGSSYGYT
TRBV19,NA,ASSGRPQLTQY
TRBV6-1,few,TSSDWGIADEKLF
TRBV3-1,many,ASSPLAGGFTDTQY
TRBV6-5,NA,ASSYSSGKGRTGELF
TRBV9,many,ASSPRTSGGPGELF
TRBV5-4,NA,ASSEGTGEFQPQH
TRBV11-2,many,ASSFPGNTEAF
TRBV7-2,many,ASSAYQETQY
TRBV7-6,many,ASSQDRGTEAF
TRBV30,many,AWSLAPLYEQY
TRBV7-2,many,ASSSMTGTGYEKLF
TRBV19,many,ASSPGPETDTIY
TRBV6-1,NA,ASRRRSRNEQF
TRBV7-9,many,ASSTTLAGTDTQY
TRBV6-1,many,ASSHTSNEQF
TRBV18,many,ASSPPVRALRGFQPQH
TRBV27,many,ASSEGRYRRQPQH
TRBV19,many,ASSIDLEAVGEQY
TRBV5-1,many,ASSLRAENTGELF
TRBV20-1,many,SARDQRWRGSPLH
TRBV7-9,many,ASSSFLAGGKGKETQY
TRBV6-2/TRBV6-3,many,ASSYRTDYNEQF
TRBV20-1,many,SARAPSGLAGSYNEQF
TRBV29-1,many,SVVRRVRNTEAF
TRBV19,many,ASSCPRDRGQAF
TRBV7-9,many,ASSLAAAAYEQY
TRBV7-9,many,ASSSGPTNGYT
TRBV5-5,many,ASSSGHMNTEAF
TRBV7-6,many,ASSLAPTSSETQY
TRBV20-1,NA,SETPGGGRAYEQY
TRBV11-3,NA,ASSSRPWGTSEAF
TRBV6-5,NA,ASSYLSQTTEAF
TRBV5-5,many,ASSLGTGGTGELF
TRBV6-4,many,ASSEAGQGGSPLH
TRBV29-1,many,SVDTREETQY
TRBV5-6,many,ASRMGQGANEQY
TRBV5-1,many,ASRVAERTDTQY
TRBV20-1,many,SARDRLAPTDTQY
TRBV12-3/TRBV12-4,NA,ASSLRWTSAHNEQF